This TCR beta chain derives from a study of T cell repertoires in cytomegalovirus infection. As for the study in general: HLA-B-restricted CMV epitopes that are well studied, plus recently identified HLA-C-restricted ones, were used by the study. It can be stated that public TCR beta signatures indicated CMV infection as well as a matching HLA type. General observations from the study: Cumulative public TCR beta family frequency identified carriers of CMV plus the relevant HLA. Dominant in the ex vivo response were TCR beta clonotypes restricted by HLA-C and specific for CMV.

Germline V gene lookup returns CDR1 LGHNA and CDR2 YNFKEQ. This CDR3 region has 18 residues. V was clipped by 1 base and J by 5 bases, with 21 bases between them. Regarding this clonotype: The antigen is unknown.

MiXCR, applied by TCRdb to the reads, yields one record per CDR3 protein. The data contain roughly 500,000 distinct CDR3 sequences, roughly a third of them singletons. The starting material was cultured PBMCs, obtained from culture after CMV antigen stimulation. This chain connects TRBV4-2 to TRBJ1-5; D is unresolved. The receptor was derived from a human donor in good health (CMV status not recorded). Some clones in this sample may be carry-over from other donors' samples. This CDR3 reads CASSQVGAWERKDQPQHF. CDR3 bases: TGTGCCAGCAGCCAAGTCGGAGCCTGGGAGCGGAAAGATCAGCCCCAGCATTTT.